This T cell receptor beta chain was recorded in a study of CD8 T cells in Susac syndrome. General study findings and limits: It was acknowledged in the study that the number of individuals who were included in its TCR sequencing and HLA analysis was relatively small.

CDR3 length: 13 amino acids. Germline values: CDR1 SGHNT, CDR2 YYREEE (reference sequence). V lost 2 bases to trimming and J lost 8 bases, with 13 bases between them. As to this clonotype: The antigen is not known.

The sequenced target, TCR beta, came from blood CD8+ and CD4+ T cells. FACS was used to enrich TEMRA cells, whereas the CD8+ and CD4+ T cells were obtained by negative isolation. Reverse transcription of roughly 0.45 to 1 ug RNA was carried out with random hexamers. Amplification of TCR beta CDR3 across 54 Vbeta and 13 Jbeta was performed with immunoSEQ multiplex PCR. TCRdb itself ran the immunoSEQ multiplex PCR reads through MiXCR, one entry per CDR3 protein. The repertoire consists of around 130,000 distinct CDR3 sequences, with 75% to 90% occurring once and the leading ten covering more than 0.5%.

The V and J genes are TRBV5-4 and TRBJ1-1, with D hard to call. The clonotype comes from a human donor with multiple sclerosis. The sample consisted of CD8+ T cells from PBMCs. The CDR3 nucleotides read TGTGCCAGCAGCTTAGGTCGAGTCGGAGAAGCTTTCTTT. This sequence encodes CASSLGRVGEAFF.